The 3 T cell receptor beta chains given below trace back to one sample, sequenced in a study of cytomegalovirus exposure and HLA in healthy donors. Use of 60 Vbeta and 13 Jbeta primers characterized the PCR. Assay: immunoSEQ multiplex PCR; the TCRdb copy retains only in-frame clones and omits some. This table holds a few hundred thousand clones, about four fifths found once. The sample taken for sequencing was PBMCs. The source is a girl aged 2 to 10 in good health and CMV-seronegative.

The chain joins TRBV10-3 to TRBJ2-7; 12 nucleotides line up with TRBD2. Trimming removed 10 bases from V and 5 bases from J; junction bases left unmatched: 12. The germline gives CDR1 ENHRY, CDR2 SYGVKD. The CDR3 is 15 amino acids. The CDR3 spells CATLAGGTTPHEQYF. The CDR3 DNA sequence: TGTGCCACACTAGCGGGAGGTACCACCCCCCACGAGCAGTACTTC.

The gene calls are TRBV18 and TRBJ1-4, with unresolved D. This CDR3 has 15 amino acids. Germline values: CDR1 KGHSH, CDR2 LQKENI. The V and J ends lost 3 bases and 8 bases respectively, with 16 bases between them. This chain's CDR3 is CASSPRPVLGEKLFF. The CDR3 nucleotides read TGTGCCAGCTCACCGAGGCCAGTCCTCGGGGAAAAACTGTTTTTT.

This clone was seen once. The chain combines TRBV2 with TRBJ2-7; 8 bases are shared with TRBD1. The J segment lost 3 bases and the V segment lost 3 bases, leaving 7 bases of the junction unmatched. This CDR3 comprises 15 residues. Germline V CDR1 and CDR2: SNHLY, FYNNEI. This CDR3 reads CASSDPAGGYYEQYF. The CDR3, as DNA: TGTGCCAGCAGTGATCCGGCAGGGGGCTACTACGAGCAGTACTTC.